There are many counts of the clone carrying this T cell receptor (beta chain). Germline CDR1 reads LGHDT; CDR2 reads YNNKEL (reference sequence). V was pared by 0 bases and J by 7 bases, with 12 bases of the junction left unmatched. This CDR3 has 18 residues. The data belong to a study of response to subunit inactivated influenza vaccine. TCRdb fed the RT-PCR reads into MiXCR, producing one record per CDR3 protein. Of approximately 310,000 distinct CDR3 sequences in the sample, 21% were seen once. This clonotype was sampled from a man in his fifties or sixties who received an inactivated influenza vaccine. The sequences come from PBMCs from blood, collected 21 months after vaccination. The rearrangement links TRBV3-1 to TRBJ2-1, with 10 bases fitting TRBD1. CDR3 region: CASSQEFPGTGVVNEQFF. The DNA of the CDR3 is TGTGCCAGCAGCCAAGAATTCCCCGGGACAGGGGTGGTTAATGAGCAGTTCTTC.